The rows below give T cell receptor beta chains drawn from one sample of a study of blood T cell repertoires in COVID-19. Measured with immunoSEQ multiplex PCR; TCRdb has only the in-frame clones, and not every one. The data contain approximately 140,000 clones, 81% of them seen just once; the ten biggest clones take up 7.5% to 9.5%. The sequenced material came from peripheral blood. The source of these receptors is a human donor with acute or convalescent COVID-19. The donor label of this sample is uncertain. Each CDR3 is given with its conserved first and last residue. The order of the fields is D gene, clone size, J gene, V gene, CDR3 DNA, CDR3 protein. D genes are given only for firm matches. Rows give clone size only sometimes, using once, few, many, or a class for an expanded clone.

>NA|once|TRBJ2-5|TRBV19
TGTGCCAGTAGTTCCCGGACACAATATCAAGAGACCCAGTACTTC
CASSSRTQYQETQYF
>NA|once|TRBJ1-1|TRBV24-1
TGTGCCACCAGTGCCGCGGAGGGGACCATGAACACTGAAGCTTTCTTT
CATSAAEGTMNTEAFF
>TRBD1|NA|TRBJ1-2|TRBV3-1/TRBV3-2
TGTGCCAGCAGCCACCCCCGGACAGGAACCTATGGCTACACCTTC
CASSHPRTGTYGYTF
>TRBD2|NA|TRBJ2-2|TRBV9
TGTGCCAGCAGCGCAATGGGGACTAGCGGGGGTAGCGGGGAGCTGTTTTTT
CASSAMGTSGGSGELFF
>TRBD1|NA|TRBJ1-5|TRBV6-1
TGTGCCAGCAGTGAAGTGGGGACAGGGGCCCGCAATCAGCCCCAGCATTTT
CASSEVGTGARNQPQHF
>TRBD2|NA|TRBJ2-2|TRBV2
TGTGCCAGCAACGGCGGGGGGGCCGGGGAGCTGTTTTTT
CASNGGGAGELFF
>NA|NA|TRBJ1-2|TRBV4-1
TGCGCCAGCAGCCAAGATCTGGCCTTAAGCTATGGCTACACCTTC
CASSQDLALSYGYTF
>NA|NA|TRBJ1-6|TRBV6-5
TGTGCCAGCACTCGCGGGGTAACCGACTCACCCCTCCACTTT
CASTRGVTDSPLHF
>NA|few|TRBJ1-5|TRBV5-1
TGCGCCAGCAGCTTGGCCGATAAAGGAGGCAATCAGCCCCAGCATTTT
CASSLADKGGNQPQHF
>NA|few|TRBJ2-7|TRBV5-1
TGCGCCAGCAGCCAAGAGGGGGCCTACGAGCAGTACTTC
CASSQEGAYEQYF
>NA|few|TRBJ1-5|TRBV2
TGTGCCAGCAGCCGGGACATATTTAGCAATCAGCCCCAGCATTTT
CASSRDIFSNQPQHF
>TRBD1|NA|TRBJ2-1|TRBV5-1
TGCGCCAGCAGCTTGGGAGGGACAGGGGACAATGAGCAGTTCTTC
CASSLGGTGDNEQFF
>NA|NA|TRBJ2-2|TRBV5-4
TGTGCCAGCAGCCCCCAGGGATTAGAGGCCGGGGAGCTGTTTTTT
CASSPQGLEAGELFF
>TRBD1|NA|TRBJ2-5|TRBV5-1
TGCGCCAGCAGGAAAACAGGGGCCTTCCAAGAGACCCAGTACTTC
CASRKTGAFQETQYF
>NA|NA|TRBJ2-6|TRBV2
TGTGCCAGCAAGATTGGCCCCGGGGGAAGGTCTGGGGCCAACGTCCTGACTTTC
CASKIGPGGRSGANVLTF
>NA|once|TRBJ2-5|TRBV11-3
TGTGCCAGCAGCCCCCAGACAGGTCCTAAAGAGACCCAGTACTTC
CASSPQTGPKETQYF
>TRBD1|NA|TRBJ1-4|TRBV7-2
TGTGCCAGCAGCCAACAGGGGGCCCCGGATGAAAAACTGTTTTTT
CASSQQGAPDEKLFF
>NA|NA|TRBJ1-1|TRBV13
TGTGCCAGTCGGGAAGAGGGCGTTGGGGGGTACACTGAAGCTTTCTTT
CASREEGVGGYTEAFF
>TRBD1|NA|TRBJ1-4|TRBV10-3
TGTGCCATCAGTGAGTCGAAGGCAGGGGGCGCGGAGAAACTGTTTTTT
CAISESKAGGAEKLFF
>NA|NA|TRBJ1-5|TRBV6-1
TGTGCCAGCAGTGAAGCGCGGGGGACCCTCAATCAGCCCCAGCATTTT
CASSEARGTLNQPQHF
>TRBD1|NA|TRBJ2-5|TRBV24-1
TGTGCCACCAGTGACACGGACAGGCACCAAGAGACCCAGTACTTC
CATSDTDRHQETQYF
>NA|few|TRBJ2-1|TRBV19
TGTGCCAGTAGCCTCCAGGCGGGGGCCTCCTACAATGAGCAGTTCTTC
CASSLQAGASYNEQFF
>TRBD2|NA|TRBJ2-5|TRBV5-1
TGCGCCAGCAGCCCCTGGGGGGGACTCCTACAAGAGACCCAGTACTTC
CASSPWGGLLQETQYF
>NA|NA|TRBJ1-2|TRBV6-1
TGTGCCAGCAGTGAATCAGAGGCTTATGGCTACACCTTC
CASSESEAYGYTF
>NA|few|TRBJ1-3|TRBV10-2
TGCGCCAGCAGCCGAGAGACTGGAAACACCATATATTTT
CASSRETGNTIYF
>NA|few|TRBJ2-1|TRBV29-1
TGCAGCGTTGATTCCCGGGACAATGAGCAGTTCTTC
CSVDSRDNEQFF
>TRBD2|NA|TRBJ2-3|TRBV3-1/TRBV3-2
TGTGCCAGCAGCCAAGACAGGAGTCTAGCGGACACAGATACGCAGTATTTT
CASSQDRSLADTDTQYF
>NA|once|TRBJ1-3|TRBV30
TGTGCCTGGAGTGAACAAGTTGGAAACACCATATATTTT
CAWSEQVGNTIYF
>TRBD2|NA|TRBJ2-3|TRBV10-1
TGCGCCAGCAGTGAGTCAAAGCGGGGGAACACAGATACGCAGTATTTT
CASSESKRGNTDTQYF
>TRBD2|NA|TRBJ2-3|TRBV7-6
TGTGCCAGCAGCTTAGGGCCTAGCGGGGCTTCTACAGATACGCAGTATTTT
CASSLGPSGASTDTQYF
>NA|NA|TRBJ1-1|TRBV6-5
TGTGCCAGCAGTTACGGGGGGGTGGCTGAAGCTTTCTTT
CASSYGGVAEAFF
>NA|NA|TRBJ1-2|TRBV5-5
TGTGCCAGCAGCCTAGAGGAGGGAATCAACTATGGCTACACCTTC
CASSLEEGINYGYTF
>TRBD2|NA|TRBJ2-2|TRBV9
TGTGCCAGCAGCGTAGTCGGTAGCGGGGGGACCGGGGAGCTGTTTTTT
CASSVVGSGGTGELFF
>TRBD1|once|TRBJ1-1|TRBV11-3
TGTGCCAGCAGTCAGGGGGCGGACACTGAAGCTTTCTTT
CASSQGADTEAFF
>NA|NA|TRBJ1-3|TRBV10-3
TGTGCCATCAGTGAGGAAGGAAGGCAGGGTGGAAACACCATATATTTT
CAISEEGRQGGNTIYF
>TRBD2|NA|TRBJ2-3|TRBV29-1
TGCAGCGTTGAAAGGACTAGCGGGGGGCGCACAGATACGCAGTATTTT
CSVERTSGGRTDTQYF
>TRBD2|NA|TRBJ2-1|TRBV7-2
TGTGCCAGCACCCACGGGGGGGCCCGGAATGAGCAGTTCTTC
CASTHGGARNEQFF
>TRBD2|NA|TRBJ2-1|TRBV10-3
TGTGCCATCAGTGAGTTCGGGACTAGCGCCTACAATGAGCAGTTCTTC
CAISEFGTSAYNEQFF
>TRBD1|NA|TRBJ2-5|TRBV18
TGTGCCAGCTTCCGGGACAGACAAGAGACCCAGTACTTC
CASFRDRQETQYF
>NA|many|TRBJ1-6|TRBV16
TGTGCCAGCAGCCAATGGGAGAGCTCCTATAATTCACCCCTCCACTTT
CASSQWESSYNSPLHF
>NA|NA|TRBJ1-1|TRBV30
TGTGCCTGGAGTCGGGACTCTAACACGAGAGCTTTCTTT
CAWSRDSNTRAFF
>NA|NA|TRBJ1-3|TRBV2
TGTGCCGCTAAGGGGGATGAAAACACCATATATTTT
CAAKGDENTIYF
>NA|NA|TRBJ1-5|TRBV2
TGTGCCAGCAGTGAAGGGCTCGATAGCAATCAGCCCCAGCATTTT
CASSEGLDSNQPQHF
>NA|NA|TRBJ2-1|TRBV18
TGTGCCAGCTCACAACGCAGAGCGGGTCGTACATCCAATGAGCAGTTCTTC
CASSQRRAGRTSNEQFF
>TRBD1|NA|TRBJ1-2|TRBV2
TGTGCCAGCAGGGGTACAGGGGGCGAGGGGTATGGCTACACCTTC
CASRGTGGEGYGYTF
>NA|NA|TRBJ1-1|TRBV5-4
TGTGCCAGCAGAACACAGCAAGCCACTGAAGCTTTCTTT
CASRTQQATEAFF
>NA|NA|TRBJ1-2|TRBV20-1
TGCAGTGCTAGAGCGCAGGCTGGCTACACCTTC
CSARAQAGYTF
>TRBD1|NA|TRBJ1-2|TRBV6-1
TGTGCCAGCAGTGAGGATGTAGACAGGGTAAATGGCTACACCTTC
CASSEDVDRVNGYTF
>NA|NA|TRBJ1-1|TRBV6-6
TGTGCCAGCAGTTACTCGCCAGAACTGAACACTGAAGCTTTCTTT
CASSYSPELNTEAFF
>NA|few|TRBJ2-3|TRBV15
TGTGCCACCAGCACCCTAACAGGGAAGGGTACAGATACGCAGTATTTT
CATSTLTGKGTDTQYF
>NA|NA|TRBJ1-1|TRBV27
TGTGCCAGCAGCAACAGGGCTGAAGCTTTCTTT
CASSNRAEAFF
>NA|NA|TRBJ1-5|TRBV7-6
TGTGCCAGCAGCCAGAGGGAGGGAATAAATCAGCCCCAGCATTTT
CASSQREGINQPQHF
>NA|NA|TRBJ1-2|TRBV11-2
TGTGCCAGCAGCTTAGAACCGACCACAGGGTACGGCTATGGCTACACCTTC
CASSLEPTTGYGYGYTF
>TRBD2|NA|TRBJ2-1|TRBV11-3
TGTGCCAGCAGCCTCAAGCGGGGTCCTAACAATGAGCAGTTCTTC
CASSLKRGPNNEQFF
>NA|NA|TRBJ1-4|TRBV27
TGTGCCAGCAGCCGACAGACGGCTAATGAAAAACTGTTTTTT
CASSRQTANEKLFF
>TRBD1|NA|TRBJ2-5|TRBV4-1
TGCGCCAGCAGCCAGGGACAGGGGGCACGGGAGACCCAGTACTTC
CASSQGQGARETQYF
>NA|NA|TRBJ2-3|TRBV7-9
TGTGCCAGCAGCTTAGTTCTGGCCTTTCCGTCAGATACGCAGTATTTT
CASSLVLAFPSDTQYF